Each of the 8 T cell receptor beta chains below was sequenced from the same sample in a study of the immune and genomic landscape of osteosarcoma. The table came from immunoSEQ multiplex PCR; TCRdb's copy has only in-frame clones and leaves some out. The repertoire consists of fewer than 3,500 clones, with 60% to 75% occurring once and the leading ten covering 15% to 19%. The sample consisted of tumor tissue from a local recurrence in the femur. Source of these receptors: a man between 18 and 35 years old with osteosarcoma.

This clone was seen only a few times. The gene calls are TRBV7-2 and TRBJ2-7, with 10 nucleotides matching TRBD2. Germline loops: CDR1 SGHTA, CDR2 FQGNSA. Trimming cost V 1 base and J 7 bases; bases outside gene matches: 4. The length of the CDR3 is 14 residues. DNA for the CDR3: TGTGCCAGCAGCTTAGGGACTAGCGGTCTGGAGCAGTACTTC. Residues: CASSLGTSGLEQYF.

This clone was detected only a few times. The V gene is TRBV11-2, the J gene TRBJ1-2, with no clear D. The CDR3 contains 15 residues. The V and J ends lost 5 bases and 3 bases respectively, with 16 bases between them. Germline V lookup: CDR1 SGHAT, CDR2 FQNNGV. The CDR3 coding sequence is TGTGCCAGCAGCCCGCCGTATGACGGTGACTATGGCTACACCTTC. Protein sequence: CASSPPYDGDYGYTF.

The V gene is TRBV7-8, the J gene TRBJ2-5; D is ambiguous. Per germline, CDR1 SGHVS and CDR2 FQNEAQ. Trimming stripped 5 bases from V and 0 bases from J, with 10 bases between. This CDR3 is 14 amino acids long. CDR3 bases: TGTGCCAGCAGCACCGTGGGGTACCAAGAGACCCAGTACTTC. Protein product: CASSTVGYQETQYF.

The V call is TRBV6-7, the J call TRBJ2-7; 9 bases are a match to TRBD1. TRBV6-7 is known as an ORF, though its function is uncertain. The CDR3 length is 16 residues. Trimming removed 2 bases from V and 4 bases from J; junction bases left unmatched: 9. In DNA, the CDR3 is TGTGCCAGCAGTTACAATACACAGGGGGCCAGTTACGAGCAGTACTTC. Protein product: CASSYNTQGASYEQYF.

In DNA form, the CDR3 reads TGCAGCGTTGCGCAGGGGGTGGCTGAAAAACTGTTTTTT. This codes for CSVAQGVAEKLFF. The chain employs TRBV29-1 and TRBJ1-4; 7 positions agree with TRBD1. V trimming: 4 bases; J trimming: 7 bases; junction bases outside the gene matches: 6. Germline V gene data show CDR1 as SQVTM and CDR2 as ANQGSEA. The CDR3 has 13 residues.

The J gene is TRBJ1-1, the V gene TRBV6-1; the D is unclear. V was trimmed by 2 bases and J by 3 bases, leaving 13 bases between them. The CDR3 extends over 15 amino acids. Germline V gives CDR1 MNHNS, CDR2 SASEGT. The CDR3 spells CASSEWNGLYTEAFF. The CDR3 bases are TGTGCCAGCAGTGAATGGAATGGGTTATACACTGAAGCTTTCTTT.

The V call is TRBV11-2, the J call TRBJ2-1, with 15 bases matching TRBD2. This CDR3 contains 16 residues. Germline CDR1 is SGHAT and CDR2 is FQNNGV. Trimming cost V 5 bases and J 7 bases; bases outside gene matches: 6. The CDR3 DNA is TGTGCCAGCAGCACCGGACTAGCGGGAGGGGGGAATGAGCAGTTCTTC. This sequence encodes CASSTGLAGGGNEQFF.

This sequence joins TRBV23-1 and TRBJ2-3; TRBD1 agrees at 7 bases. TRBV23-1 is an ORF, and what it does is uncertain. CDR3 size: 15 residues. J gave up 1 base and V 0 bases, and 1 base lay outside the gene matches. CDR3: CASSQSGQRTDTQYF. As DNA, the CDR3 is TGCGCCAGCAGTCAATCGGGACAGCGCACAGATACGCAGTATTTT.